This entry is about one T cell receptor (beta chain). Its cognate antigen is unknown. The sample is drawn from a study of CD8+CD57+ T cells in acquired aplastic anemia. As for the study in general: Read counts for CD4+ cells (from healthy donors) averaged about 10.8 million.

Notes on the study in general: Simpson's diversity of CD8+ cells was not significantly different in patients compared with controls.

CDR1 and CDR2 from the germline V gene are MNHEY and SVGAGI. The CDR3 loop spans 14 amino acids. The V and J ends lost 2 bases and 1 base respectively, with 5 bases between them. CDR3 and TCR beta VDJ profiling relied on genomic DNA as the template. TCRdb fed the reads into MiXCR, producing one record per CDR3 protein. Of about 200,000 distinct CDR3 sequences in the sample, 30% to 40% were seen once. This TCR derives from a human donor in good health, serving as a control. The chain is built from TRBV6-5 and TRBJ2-2; D not certain. The sample taken for sequencing was sorted CD4+, CD8+, or CD8+CD57+ T cells (not recorded which) from PBMCs. This CDR3 is CASSYQLNTGELFF. The CDR3, as DNA: TGTGCCAGCAGTTACCAATTGAACACCGGGGAGCTGTTTTTT.